This T cell receptor (beta chain) stems from a study of T cell responses to AZD1222 COVID-19 vaccine. Overall study results and limits: Possibly, clonal diversity was underestimated; donors were largely white British and included more females.

Using immunoSEQ multiplex PCR, the repertoire was profiled, and TCRdb retains in-frame clones only, with some absent. The sample holds about 160,000 clones, around 93% seen once. The CDR3 has 17 residues. V shed 4 bases and J 0 bases; nucleotides not matched to a gene: 9. Germline CDR1 and CDR2: MNHEY and SMNVEV (reference sequence). Remarks on this clone: Its antigen is unidentified.

The sample in question was peripheral blood, obtained on day 0 of AZD1222 vaccination. This chain joins TRBV27 and TRBJ1-1, with TRBD1 matching 9 bases. This receptor was identified in an adult in good health. CDR3 region: CASSYRTGVRVNTEAFF. The CDR3 DNA sequence: TGTGCCAGCAGTTATAGGACAGGGGTTCGAGTGAACACTGAAGCTTTCTTT.